This T cell receptor beta chain was identified during a study of T-cell reconstitution after alpha-beta-depleted transplantation in children. Study conclusions and caveats: Several hundred expanded graft clones reportedly supplied alpha-beta T cells about two months after transplant.

The authors prepared the TCRbeta library with unique molecular identifiers. TCRdb passed the PCR reads through MiXCR, listing each CDR3 protein once. The sample includes roughly 790,000 distinct CDR3 sequences, about 16% of them seen just once. Per germline, CDR1 MNHEY and CDR2 SVGAGI. This CDR3 has 13 amino acids. V lost 2 bases and J 7 bases, leaving 12 bases between the germline ends. On this clonotype itself: Its antigen remains unidentified.

V and J are TRBV6-5 and TRBJ2-7; D call uncertain. The sequence came from a male patient between 5 and 17 years old who had a stem cell transplant for acute lymphoblastic leukemia, so the T cells may come from the graft donor. Sequenced material: PBMCs, mostly from graft donor cells, taken 360 days after TCRalphabeta/CD19-depleted stem cell transplant. The CDR3 nucleotides read TGTGCCAGCAGTTACGAGTTAGGGATGGAGCAGTACTTC. Its protein product is CASSYELGMEQYF.